This T cell receptor (beta chain) was sequenced in a study of T-cell reconstitution after alpha-beta-depleted transplantation in children. CDR1 and CDR2 from the germline V gene are DFQATT and SNEGSKA (reference sequence). With V trimmed by 6 bases and J by 5 bases, 10 bases remained unmatched. The CDR3 covers 14 residues. Preparing the TCRbeta library involved the use of unique molecular identifiers. TCRdb analysed the PCR reads with MiXCR anew, one entry per CDR3 protein. This sample has 350,000 to 450,000 distinct CDR3 sequences; approximately 20% occur once, and the top ten carry less than 4.5%. The chain is built from TRBV20-1 and TRBJ2-4, with TRBD2 matching 7 bases. The source material was PBMCs from the stem cell graft donor, sampled from the stem cell graft. The sequence derives from a human donor who donated a stem cell graft to a child with acute myeloid leukemia. The CDR3 region has the DNA TGCAGTGCCATCCGTGTCGGGAGGCAAAACATTCAGTACTTC. Amino acid sequence: CSAIRVGRQNIQYF.